The present T cell receptor beta chain was sequenced within a study of blood T cell repertoires in COVID-19. Original data processing: Estimated nucleated cell counts came from reference gene primer amplification. Assay used: immunoSEQ multiplex PCR; TCRdb lists only in-frame clones, some missing. V and J calls plus clone size are reproduced from that table; the DNA served to infer D and trimming. The sample carries fewer than 350,000 clones, approximately 88% recorded once. Germline V gives CDR1 SGHAT, CDR2 FQNNGV. Trimming shortened V by 3 bases and J by 6 bases, and 11 bases separated the two germline ends. The CDR3 totals 13 residues. This clone was detected a few times.

Sequencing used peripheral blood. The genes are TRBV11-2 and TRBJ1-1; no reliable D call. The TCR sequence derives from a man younger than 35 with active or convalescent COVID-19. The CDR3 region is CASSFGVNAEAFF. The CDR3 DNA is TGTGCCAGCAGCTTCGGGGTCAACGCTGAAGCTTTCTTT.